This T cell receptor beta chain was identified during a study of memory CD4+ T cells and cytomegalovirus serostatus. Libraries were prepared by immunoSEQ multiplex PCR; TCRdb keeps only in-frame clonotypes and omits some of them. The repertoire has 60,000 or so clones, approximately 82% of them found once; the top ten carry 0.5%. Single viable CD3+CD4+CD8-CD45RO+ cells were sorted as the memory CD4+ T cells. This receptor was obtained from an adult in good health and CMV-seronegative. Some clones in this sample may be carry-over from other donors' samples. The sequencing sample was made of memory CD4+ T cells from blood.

The CDR3 bases are TGTGCCAGCTCCCCCGCCCATCGGGCCTACGAGCAGTACTTC. Translating it yields CASSPAHRAYEQYF. The chain uses TRBV9 and TRBJ2-7; no clear D gene. V was trimmed by 7 bases and J by 2 bases, leaving 16 bases between them. The CDR3 has 14 amino acids. CDR1 is SGDLS and CDR2 is YYNGEE in the germline V gene.